This TCR beta chain was captured by sequencing in a study of T-cell memory formation after mild COVID-19. Findings and limits, study-wide: Pre-infection memory carried some responding clones, suggesting that cross-reactive memory joined.

From the 5' RACE reads, TCRdb called clonotypes with MiXCR, one entry per CDR3 protein. The sample includes about 150,000 distinct CDR3 sequences, about 14% seen only once; the top ten take roughly 14%. Per germline, CDR1 SQVTM and CDR2 ANQGSEA. The length of the CDR3 is 12 residues. The V end lost 3 bases, the J end lost 3 bases, and 7 bases lay between the germline ends. This clonotype was seen only a few times. What it recognizes is unknown. This chain connects TRBV29-1 to TRBJ2-3; D is unresolved. Sequencing was performed on PBMCs or a T cell subset sorted from them (not recorded which). The clonotype was recovered from an adult woman who had mild COVID-19 (a few samples of this study predate the infection). Cell type and time point are not known. CDR3 DNA: TGCAGCGTTGATTGGGTTACAGATACGCAGTATTTT. Its translation is CSVDWVTDTQYF.